This TCR beta chain was observed in a study of blood T cell repertoires in COVID-19. About the study: COVID-19 samples from acute and convalescent phases originated in the United States, Italy and Spain. The cDNA or gDNA used as material had been derived from T cells, B-cell-depleted T cells, or PBMCs.

This CDR3 region has 16 residues. Germline CDR1 and CDR2: LGHDT and YNNKEL (reference sequence). The V and J ends lost 2 bases and 3 bases, in that order; junction bases with no gene match: 7. Study processing details: Reference gene primer amplification yielded estimated nucleated cell counts. Here immunoSEQ multiplex PCR was the method, and the copy in TCRdb shows in-frame clones only, minus some. That table is the source of V, J and clone size, and D and trimming were worked out from the DNA. Seen here are 75,000 or so clones, roughly 84% observed once, and the top ten hold 3% to 4.5%. Material: peripheral blood. J is TRBJ2-1 and V is TRBV3-1 (or the pseudogene TRBV3-2); 7 nucleotides agree with TRBD2. The TCR sequence derives from a man in his fifties or sixties with acute or convalescent COVID-19. The CDR3 DNA reads as TGTGCCAGCAGCCAAAGGGTCCTAGCGGACTACAATGAGCAGTTCTTC. Encoded protein: CASSQRVLADYNEQFF.